Below are 14 T cell receptor beta chains sequenced from a single sample in a study of cytomegalovirus exposure and HLA in healthy donors. Sequencing was performed with immunoSEQ multiplex PCR; in TCRdb, only in-frame clones are kept and a portion is missing. The sample comprises 65,000 or so clones, around 90% of which are singletons, and over 1% rests with the top ten. Source material: PBMCs. The source is a young woman in good health and CMV-seronegative.

The V call is TRBV19, the J call TRBJ1-4; D may be TRBD1 (5 bases). The germline gives CDR1 LNHDA, CDR2 SQIVND (reference sequence). This CDR3 has 11 residues. The V gene lost 8 bases and the J gene lost 4 bases, with 5 bases spanning the gap. CDR3 in amino acids: CASQGNEKLFF. As DNA, the CDR3 is TGTGCCAGTCAGGGTAATGAAAAACTGTTTTTT.

The chain recombines TRBV5-1 with TRBJ1-1; TRBD1 matches at 7 bases. CDR1 is SGHRS, CDR2 YFSETQ, per germline. V was clipped by 4 bases and J by 0 bases; unmatched bases: 6. The CDR3 extends over 15 amino acids. CDR3 DNA: TGCGCCAGCAGCCCTAGGACAGGAGTGAACACTGAAGCTTTCTTT. It yields the protein CASSPRTGVNTEAFF.

The rearrangement joins TRBV4-3 to TRBJ2-7; 7 positions agree with TRBD2. Germline loops: CDR1 LGHNA, CDR2 YSLEER. This CDR3 has 14 amino acids. V lost 2 bases and J lost 4; bases outside the gene matches: 5. The CDR3 nucleotides are TGCGCCAGCAGCCAAACGAGCGGGGTATACGAGCAGTACTTC. Protein product: CASSQTSGVYEQYF.

The CDR3 reads CASSINRNTEAFF. CDR3 nucleotide sequence: TGCGCCAGCAGCATCAACAGGAACACTGAAGCTTTCTTT. The chain has TRBV5-1 and TRBJ1-1; D gene uncertain. V was shortened by 4 bases and J by 1 base, with 8 bases between the two germline ends. The CDR3 contains 13 residues. CDR1 and CDR2 (germline): SGHRS, YFSETQ.

The chain's CDR3 is CSAGTTFEQYF. For the CDR3, the DNA is TGCAGTGCCGGGACTACTTTTGAGCAGTACTTC. This chain joins TRBV20-1 and TRBJ2-7, with 7 bases that match TRBD2. The germline gives CDR1 DFQATT, CDR2 SNEGSKA (reference sequence). V gave up 6 bases and J gave up 7 bases; unmatched junction bases: 6. The CDR3 is made up of 11 amino acids.

In this sample, this clone turned up once. The chain links TRBV6-5 to TRBJ2-3; 7 bases align to TRBD1. The germline CDR1 and CDR2 sequences are MNHEY and SVGAGI. This CDR3 has 15 amino acids. J lost 4 bases, V lost 1 base, and 5 bases had no gene match. CDR3 region: CASSYFITGADTQYF. CDR3 coding DNA: TGTGCCAGCAGTTACTTCATCACAGGGGCAGATACGCAGTATTTT.

This chain joins TRBV19 and TRBJ2-1; the D gene is possibly TRBD1 (6 bases). Trimming pared 7 bases from V and 3 bases from J, leaving 13 bases between. The CDR3 runs 14 residues. Germline CDR1 reads LNHDA; CDR2 reads SQIVND (reference sequence). CDR3 DNA sequence: TGTGCCAGTATGATGGGGGCGGGCTACAATGAGCAGTTCTTC. Protein: CASMMGAGYNEQFF.

This clone was picked up one time. This chain joins TRBV27 and TRBJ1-1; perhaps TRBD1 as D (6 bases). The CDR3 totals 14 residues. The germline V gene has CDR1 MNHEY and CDR2 SMNVEV (reference sequence). Trimming cost V 3 bases and J 5 bases, with 13 bases left between them. CDR3 in DNA: TGTGCCAGCAGTTTTTCGGCAGGGGAAACTGAAGCTTTCTTT. This gives the protein CASSFSAGETEAFF.

This chain joins TRBV7-2 and TRBJ2-5, with TRBD1 matching 7 bases. The CDR3 sequence is 13 residues long. Germline assignment: CDR1 SGHTA and CDR2 FQGNSA. V gave up 4 bases and J gave up 5 bases; unmatched junction bases: 4. The CDR3 coding sequence is TGTGCCAGCAGCTCGACAGGGCTGGAGACCCAGTACTTC. Translated: CASSSTGLETQYF.

The chain has TRBV6-9 and TRBJ1-2, with 10 bases lining up with TRBD1. Per germline, CDR1 MNHGY and CDR2 SVAAGI. V gave up 9 bases and J gave up 4 bases; unmatched junction bases: 5. CDR3 size: 13 residues. CDR3 DNA: TGTGCCAGGACAGGGGGCGCCGGCTATGGCTACACCTTC. It codes for CARTGGAGYGYTF.

This chain uses TRBV18 with TRBJ2-5, with 9 bases aligning to TRBD2. The V and J ends lost 3 bases and 7 bases, in that order; junction bases with no gene match: 9. The CDR3 totals 15 residues. Germline V gives CDR1 KGHSH, CDR2 LQKENI. Written as DNA, the CDR3 is TGTGCCAGCTCACCTAGCGGGGGCGCTACCAGGACCCAGTACTTC. Translation: CASSPSGGATRTQYF.

V usage is TRBV15 and J usage is TRBJ2-5; D gene unclear. Germline V CDR1 and CDR2: LNHNV, YYDKDF (reference sequence). The V gene lost 2 bases and the J gene lost 0 bases, with 10 bases spanning the gap. CDR3 size: 15 residues. Here the CDR3 reads CATSRTTEYQETQYF. The CDR3 DNA is TGTGCCACCAGCAGAACTACCGAGTACCAAGAGACCCAGTACTTC.

The gene calls are TRBV4-2 and TRBJ1-6; 7 bases line up with TRBD1. The CDR3 runs 22 residues. Germline V gene data show CDR1 as LGHNA and CDR2 as YNFKEQ. The V segment lost 2 bases and the J segment 7 bases; nucleotides outside the gene matches: 26. CDR3 DNA: TGTGCCAGCAGCCAACGAATGGGGGGATGGGAACCAGGGGGAGTCAGGAATTCACCCCTCCACTTT. It is translated as CASSQRMGGWEPGGVRNSPLHF.

V gene TRBV30 combines with J gene TRBJ2-3; D remains ambiguous. Trimming took off 0 bases at V and 3 bases at J, with 19 bases between the two ends. This CDR3 comprises 17 residues. Germline V gene sequence: CDR1 GTSNPN, CDR2 SVGIG (reference sequence). CDR3 amino acids: CAWSVTLSSPDTDTQYF. The CDR3 DNA reads as TGTGCCTGGAGTGTCACCCTGAGTAGTCCCGATACAGATACGCAGTATTTT.